The source of this TCR beta chain is a study of T cell responses to AZD1222 COVID-19 vaccine. Only in-frame clones appear in the TCRdb table, and some are missing; sequencing was by immunoSEQ multiplex PCR. The sample records approximately 92,000 clones, about 90% being singletons. Points from the study as a whole: Baseline seropositivity occurred in only six AZD1222 recipients.

Germline CDR1 reads SEHNR; CDR2 reads FQNEAQ (reference sequence). The J segment lost 9 bases and the V segment lost 3 bases, leaving 5 bases of the junction unmatched. The CDR3 spans 14 residues. A note on this clone: The antigen is not known.

The source material was peripheral blood, sampled on day 0 of AZD1222 vaccination. The receptor comes from an adult in good health. The chain has TRBV7-9 and TRBJ1-3, with TRBD1 matching over 10 bases. Here the CDR3 reads CASSFGQGVTTIYF. DNA of the CDR3: TGTGCCAGCAGCTTCGGACAGGGGGTCACCACCATATATTTT.